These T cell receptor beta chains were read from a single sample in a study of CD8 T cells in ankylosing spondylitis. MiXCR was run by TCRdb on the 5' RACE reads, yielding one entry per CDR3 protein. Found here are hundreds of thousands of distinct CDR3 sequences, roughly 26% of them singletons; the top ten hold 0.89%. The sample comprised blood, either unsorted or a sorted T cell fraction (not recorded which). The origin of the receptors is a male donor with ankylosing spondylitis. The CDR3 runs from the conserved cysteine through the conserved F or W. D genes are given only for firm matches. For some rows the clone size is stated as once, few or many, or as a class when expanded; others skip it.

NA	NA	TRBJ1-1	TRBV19	TGTGCCAGCCGTGGGGGCGCTCACAGGGCTCTGAACACTGAAGCTTTCTTT	CASRGGAHRALNTEAFF
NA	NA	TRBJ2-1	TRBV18	TGTGCCAGCTCACCACCATTCGTAATTGGAGGGACACATGACAATGAGCAGTTCTTC	CASSPPFVIGGTHDNEQFF
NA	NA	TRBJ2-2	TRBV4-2	TGTGCCAGCAGCCAGTTATTGAGCGGAGGGAACACCGGGGAGCTGTTTTTT	CASSQLLSGGNTGELFF
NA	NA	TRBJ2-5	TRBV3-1	TGTGCCAGCAGCCAAGATGTGGAGACCCAGTACTTC	CASSQDVETQYF
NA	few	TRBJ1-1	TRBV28	TGTGCCAGCAGTCTCATACCGGACAGTGAAGCTTTCTTT	CASSLIPDSEAFF
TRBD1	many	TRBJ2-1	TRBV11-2	TGTGCCAGCAGCTTAGATTTAAACAGGGGGCATGAGCAGTTCTTC	CASSLDLNRGHEQFF
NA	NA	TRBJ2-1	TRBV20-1	TGCAGTGCTAGTGGACCTTTCGCCTACAATGAGCAGTTCTTC	CSASGPFAYNEQFF
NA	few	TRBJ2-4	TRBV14	TGTGCCAGCAGCCCCGGGGACGGACTAGCCAAAAACATTCAGTACTTC	CASSPGDGLAKNIQYF
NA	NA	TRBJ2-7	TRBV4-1	TGCGCCAGCAGCCAAGATGCCACGTCGGGGCAGTACTTC	CASSQDATSGQYF
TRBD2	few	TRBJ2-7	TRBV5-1	TGCGCCAGCACCGAAACCGGGGGGACCTACGAGCAGTACTTC	CASTETGGTYEQYF
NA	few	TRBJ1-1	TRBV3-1	TGTGCCAGCAGCCAAGTTGGGTTGAACACTGAAGCTTTCTTT	CASSQVGLNTEAFF
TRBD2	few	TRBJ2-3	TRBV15	TGTGCCACCAGCAGAGACCCTAGCGGAAACACAGATACGCAGTATTTT	CATSRDPSGNTDTQYF
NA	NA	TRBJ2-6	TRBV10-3	TGTGCCATCAGTGAGAGGATCGGGGAAGCCACTGGGGCCAACGTCCTGACTTTC	CAISERIGEATGANVLTF
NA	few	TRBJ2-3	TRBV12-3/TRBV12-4	TGTGCCAGCAGAGACGATCCACGGAGAGCGATTTCTGATACGCAGTATTTT	CASRDDPRRAISDTQYF
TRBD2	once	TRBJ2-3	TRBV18	TGTGCCAGCTCACCACAAGGACTAGCGGGACCAGATACGCAGTATTTT	CASSPQGLAGPDTQYF
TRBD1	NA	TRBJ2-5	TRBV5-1	TGCGCCAGCAGCCCCGGACAGGGAGAAGAGACCCAGTACTTC	CASSPGQGEETQYF
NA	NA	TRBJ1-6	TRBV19	TGTGCCAGTAGTTTCAGTCCCTCTGGCGGCCACTTT	CASSFSPSGGHF
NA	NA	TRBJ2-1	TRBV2	TGTGCCAGCAGTGAAGGGGCCCTTTATGAGCAGTTCTTC	CASSEGALYEQFF
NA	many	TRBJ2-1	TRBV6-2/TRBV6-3	TGTGCCAGCAGACCAGGACAGCTGCGGGACATCACCGATATGTCCTACAATGAGCAGTTCTTC	CASRPGQLRDITDMSYNEQFF
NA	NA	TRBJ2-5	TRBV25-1	TGTGCCAGCAGTCCCAACCCGGGTACCGAAGAGACCCAGTACTTC	CASSPNPGTEETQYF
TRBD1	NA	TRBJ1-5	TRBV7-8	TGTGCCAGCGGTCTCTCCGGGACAGTTAGCAATCAGCCCCAGCATTTT	CASGLSGTVSNQPQHF
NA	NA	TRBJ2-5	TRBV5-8	TGTGCCAGCGGGCGACTGAGGTTAGAGACCCAGTACTTC	CASGRLRLETQYF
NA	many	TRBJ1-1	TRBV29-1	TGCAGCGTTAACAGTTACACTGAAGCTTTCTTT	CSVNSYTEAFF
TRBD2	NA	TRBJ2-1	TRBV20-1	TGCAGTGCTAGATCTTTTGGGGGAGGGGAACAATCTGAGCAGTTCTTC	CSARSFGGGEQSEQFF
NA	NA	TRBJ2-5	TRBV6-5	TGTGCCAGCACTTTAAGAGGCCCGACCCAAGGGCAAGAGACCCAGTACTTC	CASTLRGPTQGQETQYF
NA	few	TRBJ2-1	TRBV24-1	TGTGCCACCAGTGATGCCTCTAACAATGAGCAGTTCTTC	CATSDASNNEQFF
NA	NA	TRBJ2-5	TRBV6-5	TGTGCCAGCAGTTACTCCTATCGGACGAGTTGGGAGACCCAGTACTTC	CASSYSYRTSWETQYF
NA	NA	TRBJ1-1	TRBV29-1	TGCAGCGTCGACACCTATCAAGGGGCTGAAGCTTTCTTT	CSVDTYQGAEAFF
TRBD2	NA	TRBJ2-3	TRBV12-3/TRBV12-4	TGTGCCAGCACGGGTTACGGGAGGAGCACAGATACGCAGTATTTT	CASTGYGRSTDTQYF
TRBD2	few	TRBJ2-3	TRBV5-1	TGCGCCAGCAGCTTGAGCGCTTCTTGGGAGGGCGCCACAGATACGCAGTATTTT	CASSLSASWEGATDTQYF
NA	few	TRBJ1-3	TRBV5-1	TGCGCCAGCAGCTTGGTCGGGGTGGCAGGAAACACCATATATTTT	CASSLVGVAGNTIYF
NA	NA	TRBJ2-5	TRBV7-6	TGTGCCAGCAGCTCCAGACTTCAAGAGACCCAGTACTTC	CASSSRLQETQYF
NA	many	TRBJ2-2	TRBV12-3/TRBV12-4	TGTGCCAGCAGTTTTACCGTCTACACCGGGGAGCTGTTTTTT	CASSFTVYTGELFF
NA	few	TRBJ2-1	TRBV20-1	TGCAGTGCTATGGGGGCGGGAGTCTACAATGAGCAGTTCTTC	CSAMGAGVYNEQFF
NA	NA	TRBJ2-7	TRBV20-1	TGCAGTGCTAGGGATGGGTTATCCGACTACGAGCAGTACTTC	CSARDGLSDYEQYF
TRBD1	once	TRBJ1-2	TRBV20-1	TGCAGTGCCACTGAGGCAGGGGGCTATGGCTACACCTTC	CSATEAGGYGYTF
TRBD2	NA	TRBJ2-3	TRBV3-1	TGTGCCAGCAGCCATGCGGGAGGAGGAGATACGCAGTATTTT	CASSHAGGGDTQYF
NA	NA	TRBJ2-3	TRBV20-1	TGCAGTGCCCAGTTAGTTTCTACCGATACGCAGTATTTT	CSAQLVSTDTQYF
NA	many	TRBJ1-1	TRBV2	TGTGCCAGCAGAGAGGACACTGAAGCTTTCTTT	CASREDTEAFF